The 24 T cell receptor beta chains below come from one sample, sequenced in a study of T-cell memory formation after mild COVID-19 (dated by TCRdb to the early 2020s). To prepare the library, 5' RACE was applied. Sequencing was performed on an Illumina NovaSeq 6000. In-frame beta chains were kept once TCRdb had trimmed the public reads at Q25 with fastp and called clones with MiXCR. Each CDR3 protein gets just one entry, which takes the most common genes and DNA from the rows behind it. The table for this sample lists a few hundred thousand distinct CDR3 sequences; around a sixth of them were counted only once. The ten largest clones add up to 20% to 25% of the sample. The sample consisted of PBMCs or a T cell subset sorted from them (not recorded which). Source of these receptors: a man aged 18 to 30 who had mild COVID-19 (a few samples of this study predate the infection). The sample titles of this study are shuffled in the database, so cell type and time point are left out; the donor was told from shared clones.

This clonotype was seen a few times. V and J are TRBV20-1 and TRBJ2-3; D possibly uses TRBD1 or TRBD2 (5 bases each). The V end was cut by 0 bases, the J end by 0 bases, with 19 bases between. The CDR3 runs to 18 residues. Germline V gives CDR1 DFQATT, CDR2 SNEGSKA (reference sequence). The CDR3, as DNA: TGCAGTGCTAGAGATGGGGGATGGCCAGACCCTAGCACAGATACGCAGTATTTT. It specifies CSARDGGWPDPSTDTQYF.

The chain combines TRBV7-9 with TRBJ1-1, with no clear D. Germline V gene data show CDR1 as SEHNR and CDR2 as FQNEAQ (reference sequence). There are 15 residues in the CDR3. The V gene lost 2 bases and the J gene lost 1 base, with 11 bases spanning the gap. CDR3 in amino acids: CASSLFLGSNTEAFF. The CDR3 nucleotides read TGTGCCAGCAGCTTATTTCTTGGATCGAACACTGAAGCTTTCTTT.

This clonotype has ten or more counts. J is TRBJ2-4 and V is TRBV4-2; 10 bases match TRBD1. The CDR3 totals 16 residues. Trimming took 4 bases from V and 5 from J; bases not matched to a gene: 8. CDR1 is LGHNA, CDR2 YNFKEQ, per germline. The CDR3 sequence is CASSRRDRGYENIQYF. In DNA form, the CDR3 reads TGTGCCAGCAGCCGGCGGGACAGGGGATATGAAAACATTCAGTACTTC.

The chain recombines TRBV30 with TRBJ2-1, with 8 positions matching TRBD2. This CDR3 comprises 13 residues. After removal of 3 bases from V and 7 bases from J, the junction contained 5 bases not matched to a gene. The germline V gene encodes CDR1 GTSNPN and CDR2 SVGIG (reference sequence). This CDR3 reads CAWSGGAWNEQFF. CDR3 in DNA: TGTGCCTGGAGCGGGGGGGCTTGGAATGAGCAGTTCTTC.

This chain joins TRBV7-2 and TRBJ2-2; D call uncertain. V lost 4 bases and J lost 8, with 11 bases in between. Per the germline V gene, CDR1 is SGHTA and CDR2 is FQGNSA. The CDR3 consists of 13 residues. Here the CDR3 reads CASSSWHDGELFF. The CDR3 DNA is TGTGCCAGCAGCTCTTGGCACGATGGGGAGCTGTTTTTT.

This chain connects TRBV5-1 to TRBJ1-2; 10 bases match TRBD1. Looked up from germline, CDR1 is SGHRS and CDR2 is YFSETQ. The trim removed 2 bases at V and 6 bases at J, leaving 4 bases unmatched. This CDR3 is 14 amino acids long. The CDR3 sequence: CASSFSGTGDGYTF. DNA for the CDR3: TGCGCCAGCAGCTTTTCCGGGACAGGGGATGGCTACACCTTC.

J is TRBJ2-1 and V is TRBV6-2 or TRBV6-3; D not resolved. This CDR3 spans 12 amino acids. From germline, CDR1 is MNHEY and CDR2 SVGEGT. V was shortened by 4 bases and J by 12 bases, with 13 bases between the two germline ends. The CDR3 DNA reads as TGTGCCAGCAGTTTATATCCTTTGGGGCAGTTCTTC. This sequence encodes CASSLYPLGQFF.

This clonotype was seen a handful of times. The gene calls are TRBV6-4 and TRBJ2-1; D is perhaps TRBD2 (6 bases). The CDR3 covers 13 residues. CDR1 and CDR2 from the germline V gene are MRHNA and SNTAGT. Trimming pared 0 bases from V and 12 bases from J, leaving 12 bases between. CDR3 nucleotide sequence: TGTGCCAGCAGTGACTCGATGAAGGGAGGGCAGTTCTTC. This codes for CASSDSMKGGQFF.

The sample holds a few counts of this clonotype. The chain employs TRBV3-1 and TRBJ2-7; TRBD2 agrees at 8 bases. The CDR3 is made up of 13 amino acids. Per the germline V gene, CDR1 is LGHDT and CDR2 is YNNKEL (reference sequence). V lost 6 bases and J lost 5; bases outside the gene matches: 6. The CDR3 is CASSRRGGHEQYV. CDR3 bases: TGTGCCAGCAGTCGACGGGGGGGCCACGAGCAGTACGTC.

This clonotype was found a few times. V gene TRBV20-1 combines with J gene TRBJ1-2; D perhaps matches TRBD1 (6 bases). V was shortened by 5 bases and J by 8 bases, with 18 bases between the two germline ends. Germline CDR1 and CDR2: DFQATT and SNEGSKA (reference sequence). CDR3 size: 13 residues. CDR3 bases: TGCAGTGCTTTCACAGGGAGGGCGGGCGGCTACACCTTC. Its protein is CSAFTGRAGGYTF.

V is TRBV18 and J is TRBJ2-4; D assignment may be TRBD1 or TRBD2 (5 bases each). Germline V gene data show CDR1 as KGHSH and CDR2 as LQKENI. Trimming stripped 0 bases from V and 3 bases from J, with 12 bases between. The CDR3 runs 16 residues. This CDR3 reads CASSPPGQEGKNIQYF. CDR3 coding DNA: TGTGCCAGCTCACCACCGGGGCAAGAGGGCAAAAACATTCAGTACTTC.

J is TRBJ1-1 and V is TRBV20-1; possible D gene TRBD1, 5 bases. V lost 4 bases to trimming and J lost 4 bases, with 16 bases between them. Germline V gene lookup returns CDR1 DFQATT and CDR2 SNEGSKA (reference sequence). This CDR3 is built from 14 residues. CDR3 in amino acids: CSAKTSGPGTEAFF. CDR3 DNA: TGCAGTGCTAAAACGTCGGGACCCGGCACTGAAGCTTTCTTT.

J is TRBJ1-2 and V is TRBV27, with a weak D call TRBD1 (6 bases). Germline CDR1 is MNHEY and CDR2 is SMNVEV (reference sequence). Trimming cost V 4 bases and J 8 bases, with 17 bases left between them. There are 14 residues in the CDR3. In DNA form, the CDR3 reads TGTGCCAGCAGTTCGGGGGCCAAGGTCGGGGGCTACACCTTC. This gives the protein CASSSGAKVGGYTF.

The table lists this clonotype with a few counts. The CDR3 DNA follows: TGTGCCAGCAGCCTGCAGGGTCAGGGCTACAATGAGCAGTTCTTC. Translated, it gives CASSLQGQGYNEQFF. This chain connects TRBV16 to TRBJ2-1; maybe TRBD1 (5 bases). Germline V CDR1 and CDR2: KGHSY, FQNENV. The CDR3 is made up of 15 amino acids. With 4 bases removed from V and 3 bases from J, the gap between germline ends came to 13 bases.

In DNA, the CDR3 is TGCAGTGCTAGGGGTTCGGGGCATGGCGAGCAGTACGTC. Its protein product is CSARGSGHGEQYV. This chain links TRBV20-1 with TRBJ2-7, with D perhaps TRBD1 or TRBD2 (5 bases each). V lost 3 bases, J lost 6 bases, and 15 bases lay in between. There are 13 residues in the CDR3. Germline V gives CDR1 DFQATT, CDR2 SNEGSKA (reference sequence).

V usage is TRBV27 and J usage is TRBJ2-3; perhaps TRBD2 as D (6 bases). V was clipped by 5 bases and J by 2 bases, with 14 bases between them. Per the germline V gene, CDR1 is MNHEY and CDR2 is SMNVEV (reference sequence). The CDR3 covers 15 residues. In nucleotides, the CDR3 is TGTGCCAGCAGTCCGAGACTAGATTACACAGATACGCAGTATTTT. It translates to CASSPRLDYTDTQYF.

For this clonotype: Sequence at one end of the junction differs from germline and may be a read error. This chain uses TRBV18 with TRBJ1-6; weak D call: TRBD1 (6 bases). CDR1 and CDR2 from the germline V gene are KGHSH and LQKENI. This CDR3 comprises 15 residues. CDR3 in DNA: TGTGCCAGCTCATGGCAGGGGACGGGAAATTCACCCCCCCACTTT. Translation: CASSWQGTGNSPPHF.

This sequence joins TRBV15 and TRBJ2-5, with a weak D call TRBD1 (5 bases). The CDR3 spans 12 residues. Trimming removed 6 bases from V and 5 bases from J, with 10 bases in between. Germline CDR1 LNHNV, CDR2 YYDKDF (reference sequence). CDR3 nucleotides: TGTGCCACCAGGACAGCAGAGGAGACCCAGTACTTC. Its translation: CATRTAEETQYF.

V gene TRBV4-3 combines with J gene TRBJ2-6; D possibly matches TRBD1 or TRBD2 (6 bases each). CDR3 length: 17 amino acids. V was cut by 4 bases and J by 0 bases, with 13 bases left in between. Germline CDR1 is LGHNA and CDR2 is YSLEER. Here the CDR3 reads CASSLEKGGSGANVLTF. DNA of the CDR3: TGCGCCAGCAGCCTCGAGAAGGGGGGCTCTGGGGCCAACGTCCTGACTTTC.

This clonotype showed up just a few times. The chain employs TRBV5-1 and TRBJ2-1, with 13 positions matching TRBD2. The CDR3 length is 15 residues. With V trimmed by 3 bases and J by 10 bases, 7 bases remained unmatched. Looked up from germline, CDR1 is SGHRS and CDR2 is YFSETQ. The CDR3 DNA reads TGCGCCAGCAGCTACCCGGGACTAGCGGGGCGGGAGCAGTTCTTC. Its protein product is CASSYPGLAGREQFF. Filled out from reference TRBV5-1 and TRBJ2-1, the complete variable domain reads KAGVTQTPRYLIKTRGQQVTLSCSPISGHRSVSWYQQTPGQGLQFLFEYFSETQRNKGNFPGRFSGRQFSNSRSEMNVSTLELGDSALYLCASSYPGLAGREQFFGPGTRLTVL.

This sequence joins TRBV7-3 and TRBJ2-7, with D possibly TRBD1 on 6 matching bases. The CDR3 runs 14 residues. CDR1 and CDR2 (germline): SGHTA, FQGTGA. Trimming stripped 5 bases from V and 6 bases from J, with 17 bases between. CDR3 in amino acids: CASSPLGGSVEQYF. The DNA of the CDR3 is TGTGCCAGCAGCCCCCTAGGGGGAAGTGTCGAGCAGTACTTC.

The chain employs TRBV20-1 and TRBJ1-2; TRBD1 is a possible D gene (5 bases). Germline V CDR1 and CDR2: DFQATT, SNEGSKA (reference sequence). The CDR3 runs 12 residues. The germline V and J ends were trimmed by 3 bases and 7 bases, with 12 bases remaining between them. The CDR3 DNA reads TGCAGTGCTAGCATGGCGGGGCGTGGCTACACCTTC. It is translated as CSASMAGRGYTF.

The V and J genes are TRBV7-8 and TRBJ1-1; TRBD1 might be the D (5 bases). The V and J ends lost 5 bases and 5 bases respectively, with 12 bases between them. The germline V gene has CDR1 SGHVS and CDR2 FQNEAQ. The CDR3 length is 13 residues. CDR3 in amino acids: CASSPGGWTEAFF. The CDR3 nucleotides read TGTGCCAGCAGCCCCGGGGGATGGACTGAAGCTTTCTTT.

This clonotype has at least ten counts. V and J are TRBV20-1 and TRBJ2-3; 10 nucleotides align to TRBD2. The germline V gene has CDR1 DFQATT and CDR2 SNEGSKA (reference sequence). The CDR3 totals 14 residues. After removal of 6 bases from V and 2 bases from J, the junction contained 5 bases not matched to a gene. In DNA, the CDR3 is TGCAGTGCCCCGAGCGGGGGGGTCACAGATACGCAGTATTTT. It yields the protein CSAPSGGVTDTQYF.